A selection of T cell receptor beta chains follows, all from one sample in a study of Ad26.COV2.S vaccination and SARS-CoV-2 variants. Sequencing was performed with immunoSEQ multiplex PCR; in TCRdb, only in-frame clones are kept and a portion is missing. The sample carries some 340,000 clones, 86% recorded once. Specimen: peripheral blood, collected in a trial of Ad26.COV2.S vaccine versus placebo. These receptors all come from a person aged 18-60 years who received the Ad26.COV2.S COVID-19 vaccine or a placebo. CDR3s include the opening cysteine and the closing phenylalanine or tryptophan. Each record gives: clone size, J gene, D gene, V gene, CDR3 DNA, CDR3 protein. A D gene is named only where the DNA matches it firmly. The size field is filled for only some rows; it gives once, few, many or a size class.

>NA|TRBJ1-2|TRBD1|TRBV25-1
TGTGCCAGTCAGGGACAGGCCAACTATGGCTACACCTTC
CASQGQANYGYTF
>NA|TRBJ2-5|NA|TRBV24-1
TGTGCCACCAGTGATTCTGGGGGGAGAGAGACCCAGTACTTC
CATSDSGGRETQYF
>NA|TRBJ2-7|NA|TRBV12-5
TGTGCTAGTGGTAATCCAACAGGTTTTTCCTACGAGCAGTACTTC
CASGNPTGFSYEQYF
>NA|TRBJ1-2|TRBD1|TRBV7-9
TGTGCCAGCAGCACCTTTTCCGGGACAGGGGGCCGAGGCTACACCTTC
CASSTFSGTGGRGYTF
>once|TRBJ2-1|TRBD2|TRBV5-1
TGCGCCAGCAGCAATCCGACCACGACTAGCGGCCATGAGCAGTTCTTC
CASSNPTTTSGHEQFF
>NA|TRBJ2-1|NA|TRBV3-1/TRBV3-2
TGTGCCAGCAGCCCGGGGACTCCCTTTCGGAATGAGCAGTTCTTC
CASSPGTPFRNEQFF
>few|TRBJ1-5|TRBD1|TRBV7-8
TGTGCCAGCGCCCCGCGGACAGGGAACTTCGTCAGCAATCAGCCCCAGCATTTT
CASAPRTGNFVSNQPQHF
>NA|TRBJ1-2|NA|TRBV6-1
TGTGCCAGCAGAGAACACTTCCTTGACGGCTACTATGGCTACACCTTC
CASREHFLDGYYGYTF
>NA|TRBJ1-1|TRBD1|TRBV5-1
TGCGCCAGCAGTCGGGACAGGAACACTGAAGCTTTCTTT
CASSRDRNTEAFF
>NA|TRBJ2-1|TRBD1|TRBV7-8
TGTGCCAGCAGCTTAGTGTTCACAGGGGGGTCCTACAATGAGCAGTTCTTC
CASSLVFTGGSYNEQFF
>NA|TRBJ2-5|TRBD1|TRBV9
TGTGCCAGCAGCCGGACAGGGGGTCAAGAGACCCAGTACTTC
CASSRTGGQETQYF
>NA|TRBJ1-4|TRBD1|TRBV6-5
TGTGCCAGCAGTTACTCATCAGGGGGAAAACTGTTTTTT
CASSYSSGGKLFF
>NA|TRBJ2-3|TRBD1|TRBV10-2
TGCGCCAGCAGGGACAGGGGCGGGCCAGATACGCAGTATTTT
CASRDRGGPDTQYF
>NA|TRBJ1-2|NA|TRBV30
TGTGCCTGGAGTGTCGGGAGGGGTAATGGCTACACCTTC
CAWSVGRGNGYTF
>NA|TRBJ2-6|TRBD1|TRBV5-4
TGTGCCAGCAGCTTAGGGACAGAAAGGGCTGGGGCCAACGTCCTGACTTTC
CASSLGTERAGANVLTF